This T cell receptor (beta chain) was recovered during a study of blood T cell repertoires in COVID-19. Overall study context: Samples of COVID-19 (acute and convalescent) were obtained from the United States, Italy and Spain. PBMCs, B-cell-depleted T cells, or T cells provided the cDNA or gDNA that made up the material.

As originally analysed: Estimation of nucleated cell counts relied on the amplification of reference gene primers. Assay used: immunoSEQ multiplex PCR; TCRdb lists only in-frame clones, some missing. The D gene and trimming were derived from the DNA, and the V and J assignments and clone size from that table. The repertoire has fewer than 200,000 clones, under 85% of them found once; the top ten carry approximately 1.2%. Germline V gene lookup returns CDR1 SEHNR and CDR2 FQNEAQ (reference sequence). V lost 1 base to trimming and J lost 8 bases, with 8 bases between them. The CDR3 covers 12 residues. The sequence was collected from a man in his sixties who had recovered from COVID-19. Sequencing was performed on peripheral blood. V and J are TRBV7-9 and TRBJ1-2, with D hard to call. CDR3 residues: CASSLDTGGYTF. The CDR3 region has the DNA TGTGCCAGCAGCTTAGATACGGGAGGCTACACCTTC.